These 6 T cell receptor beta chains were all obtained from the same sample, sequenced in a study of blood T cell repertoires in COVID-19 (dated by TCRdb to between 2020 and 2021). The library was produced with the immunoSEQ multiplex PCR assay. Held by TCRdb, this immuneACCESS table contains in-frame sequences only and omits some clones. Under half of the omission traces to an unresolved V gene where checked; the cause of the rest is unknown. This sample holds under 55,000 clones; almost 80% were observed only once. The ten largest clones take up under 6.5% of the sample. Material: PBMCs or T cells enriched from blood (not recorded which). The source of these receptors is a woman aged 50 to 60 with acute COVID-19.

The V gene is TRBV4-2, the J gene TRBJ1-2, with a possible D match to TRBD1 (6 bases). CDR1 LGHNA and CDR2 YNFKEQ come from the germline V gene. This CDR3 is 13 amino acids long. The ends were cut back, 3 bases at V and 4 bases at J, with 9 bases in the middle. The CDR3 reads CASSQDRTYGYTF. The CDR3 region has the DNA TGTGCCAGCAGCCAGGACAGAACCTATGGCTACACCTTC.

This CDR3 is CASRHRTGGMADTQYF. The DNA of the CDR3 is TGTGCCAGCAGACATCGAACAGGGGGCATGGCAGATACGCAGTATTTT. The V gene is TRBV3-1 (or the pseudogene TRBV3-2), the J gene TRBJ2-3; TRBD1 aligns across 9 bases. V gave up 6 bases and J gave up 4 bases; unmatched junction bases: 11. CDR3 length: 16 amino acids. Germline CDR1 and CDR2: LGHDT and YNNKEL (reference sequence).

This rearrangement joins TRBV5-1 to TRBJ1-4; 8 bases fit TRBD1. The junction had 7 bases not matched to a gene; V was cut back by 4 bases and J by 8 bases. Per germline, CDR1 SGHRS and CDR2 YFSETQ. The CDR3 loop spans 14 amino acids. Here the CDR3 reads CASSRTGIQEKLFF. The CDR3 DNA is TGCGCCAGCAGCAGGACAGGGATTCAAGAAAAACTGTTTTTT. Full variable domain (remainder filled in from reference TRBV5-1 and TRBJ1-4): KAGVTQTPRYLIKTRGQQVTLSCSPISGHRSVSWYQQTPGQGLQFLFEYFSETQRNKGNFPGRFSGRQFSNSRSEMNVSTLELGDSALYLCASSRTGIQEKLFFGSGTQLSVL.

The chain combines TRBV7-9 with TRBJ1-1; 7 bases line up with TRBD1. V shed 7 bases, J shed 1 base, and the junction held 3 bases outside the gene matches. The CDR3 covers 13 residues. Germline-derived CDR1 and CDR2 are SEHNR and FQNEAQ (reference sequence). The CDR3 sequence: CASMGQSNTEAFF. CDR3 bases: TGTGCCAGCATGGGACAGTCGAACACTGAAGCTTTCTTT.

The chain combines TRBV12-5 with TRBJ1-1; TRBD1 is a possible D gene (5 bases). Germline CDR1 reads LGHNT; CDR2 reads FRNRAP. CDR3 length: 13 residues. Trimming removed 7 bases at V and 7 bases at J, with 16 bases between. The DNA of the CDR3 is TGTGCTAGTGCCCTGGGAGGGCAGGGTGAAGCTTTCTTT. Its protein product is CASALGGQGEAFF.

CDR3 nucleotides: TGTGCCAGCAGCGTAGTGACTAGCGGGGGAGGGGGTCCGCAGTATTTT. This encodes CASSVVTSGGGGPQYF. The chain combines TRBV9 with TRBJ2-3; 12 bases line up with TRBD2. This CDR3 comprises 16 residues. The germline gives CDR1 SGDLS, CDR2 YYNGEE. Germline trimming cut 0 bases from V and 10 bases from J; bases unmatched to any gene: 9. Together with reference TRBV9 and TRBJ2-3, the CDR3 gives the full variable domain: DSGVTQTPKHLITATGQRVTLRCSPRSGDLSVYWYQQSLDQGLQFLIQYYNGEERAKGNILERFSAQQFPDLHSELNLSSLELGDSALYFCASSVVTSGGGGPQYFGPGTRLTVL.